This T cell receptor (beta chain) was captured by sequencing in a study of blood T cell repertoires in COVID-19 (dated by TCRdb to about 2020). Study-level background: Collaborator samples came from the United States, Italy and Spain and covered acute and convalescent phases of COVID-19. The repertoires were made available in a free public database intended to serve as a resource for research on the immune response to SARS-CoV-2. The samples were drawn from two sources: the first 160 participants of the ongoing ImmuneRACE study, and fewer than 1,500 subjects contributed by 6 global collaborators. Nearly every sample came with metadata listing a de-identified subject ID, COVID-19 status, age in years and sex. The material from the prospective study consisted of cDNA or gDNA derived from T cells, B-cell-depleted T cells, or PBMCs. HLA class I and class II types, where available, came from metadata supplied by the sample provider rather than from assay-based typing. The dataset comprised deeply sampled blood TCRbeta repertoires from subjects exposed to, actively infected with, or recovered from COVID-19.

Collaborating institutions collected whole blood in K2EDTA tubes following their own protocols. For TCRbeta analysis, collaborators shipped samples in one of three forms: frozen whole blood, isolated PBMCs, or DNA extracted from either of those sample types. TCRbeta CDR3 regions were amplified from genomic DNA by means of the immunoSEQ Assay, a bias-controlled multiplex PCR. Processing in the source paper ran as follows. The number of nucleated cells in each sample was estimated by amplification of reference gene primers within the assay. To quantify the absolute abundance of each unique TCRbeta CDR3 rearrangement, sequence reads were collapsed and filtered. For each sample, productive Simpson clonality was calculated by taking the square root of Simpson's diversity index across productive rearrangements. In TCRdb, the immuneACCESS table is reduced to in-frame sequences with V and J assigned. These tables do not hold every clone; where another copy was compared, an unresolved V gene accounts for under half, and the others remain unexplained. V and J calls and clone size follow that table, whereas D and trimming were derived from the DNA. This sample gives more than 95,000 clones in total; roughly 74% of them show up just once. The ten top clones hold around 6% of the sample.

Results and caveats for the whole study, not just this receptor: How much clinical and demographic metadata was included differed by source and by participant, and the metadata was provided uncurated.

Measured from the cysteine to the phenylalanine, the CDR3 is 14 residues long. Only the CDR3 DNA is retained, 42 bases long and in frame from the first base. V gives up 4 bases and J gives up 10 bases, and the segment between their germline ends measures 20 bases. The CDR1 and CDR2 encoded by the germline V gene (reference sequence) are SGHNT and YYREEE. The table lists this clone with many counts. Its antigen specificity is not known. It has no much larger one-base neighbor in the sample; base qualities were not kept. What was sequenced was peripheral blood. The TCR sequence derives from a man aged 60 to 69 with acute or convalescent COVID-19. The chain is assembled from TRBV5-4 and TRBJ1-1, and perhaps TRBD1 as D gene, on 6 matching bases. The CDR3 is CASSQDVQGGRAFF. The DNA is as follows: TGTGCCAGCAGCCAGGACGTACAGGGTGGTAGAGCTTTCTTT.